Sequencing of this TCR beta chain was carried out in a study of cytomegalovirus exposure and HLA in healthy donors. Study-wide results and limits: A classifier reportedly called cytomegalovirus status with high sensitivity and specificity.

A single count supports this clone. Its antigen is unknown. Profiled with immunoSEQ multiplex PCR; TCRdb holds only in-frame clones, not every one. The data show over 200,000 clones, 88% seen once. The TCR originated in a woman under 30 in good health and CMV-seronegative. Material for sequencing was PBMCs.

In DNA, the CDR3 is TGTGCCAGCAGCCAAGTAGTCGGAGCGGGATCGGAGGAGGAGACCCAGTACTTC. Protein: CASSQVVGAGSEEETQYF. The chain employs TRBV4-2 and TRBJ2-5; 7 bases align to TRBD2. V shed 1 base, J shed 5 bases, and the junction held 16 bases outside the gene matches. The CDR3 runs 18 residues. Germline lookup yields CDR1 LGHNA and CDR2 YNFKEQ.